This T cell receptor (beta chain) was observed in a study of beta chain features in type 1 diabetes. Whole-study results and caveats: People with Type 1 diabetes carried modestly yet significantly shorter TCRB CDR3s in all four CD4+ subsets. Lower insertion and higher deletion counts appeared at VDJ junctions in type 1 diabetes patients.

Reverse transcribing all isolated RNA meant expressed TCRB transcripts were sequenced. Clones were sequenced by immunoSEQ multiplex PCR, and TCRdb holds only the in-frame ones, with some missing. The sample lists 300,000 to 350,000 clones, roughly 8.8% occurring once. This clone was counted only a few times. Its antigen is unidentified. The CDR3 is made up of 14 amino acids. The junction had 7 bases not matched to a gene; V was cut back by 4 bases and J by 5 bases. In germline, CDR1 is MNHEY, CDR2 SVGAGI. The authors sorted CD4+ naive, central memory, regulatory and stem cell-like memory cells via CD45RO/CCR7/CD25/CD127/CD95/CD27. Purities over 98% were achieved in all sorted populations.

The sequence came from a young man with type 1 diabetes. The sequenced material came from central memory CD4+ T cells from blood. The chain is built from TRBV6-5 and TRBJ1-2, with TRBD1 matching over 7 bases. CDR3 sequence reads: CASSLGGGAYGYTF. The CDR3 DNA is TGTGCCAGCAGTTTAGGAGGGGGCGCATATGGCTACACCTTC.